Here is one T cell receptor beta chain with its context. The sample is drawn from a study of blood T cell repertoires in COVID-19. Study as a whole: Both acute and convalescent COVID-19 samples were obtained from the United States, Italy and Spain. PBMCs, B-cell-depleted T cells, or T cells were the source of the cDNA or gDNA that made up the material.

As processed by the authors: Reference gene primer amplification gave nucleated cell count estimates. The data were produced by immunoSEQ multiplex PCR, yet TCRdb's version contains in-frame clones alone and is incomplete. That table supplies the V and J calls and clone size; D and trimming were determined from the DNA. The sample includes around 190,000 clones, 80% to 90% of them seen just once. The CDR3 is 14 residues long. The V and J ends lost 5 bases and 3 bases, in that order; junction bases with no gene match: 2. Germline CDR1 reads SGHAT; CDR2 reads FQNNGV. This clonotype was sampled from a woman aged 40 to 50 with COVID-19, enrolled during active disease. Sequenced: peripheral blood. The chain couples TRBV11-2 to TRBJ1-3; TRBD1 matches at 9 bases. CDR3 residues: CASSPDRGGNTIYF. CDR3 bases: TGTGCCAGCAGCCCGGACAGGGGTGGAAACACCATATATTTT. Combining the CDR3 with reference TRBV11-2 and TRBJ1-3 gives the whole variable domain EAGVAQSPRYKIIEKRQSVAFWCNPISGHATLYWYQQILGQGPKLLIQFQNNGVVDDSQLPKDRFSAERLKGVDSTLKIQPAKLEDSAVYLCASSPDRGGNTIYFGEGSWLTVV.